What follows describes a single T cell receptor beta chain. As handled by the study authors: Nucleated cell counts were estimated from reference gene primer amplification. This table comes from immunoSEQ multiplex PCR, and its TCRdb copy is limited to in-frame clones, with some not included. From that table come the V and J calls and clone size; the DNA was used to work out D and trimming. The table lists about 320,000 clones, roughly 90% of them singletons. This entry is derived from a study of blood T cell repertoires in COVID-19. Study information: Italy, Spain and the United States were the sources of the convalescent and acute COVID-19 samples. PBMCs, B-cell-depleted T cells, or T cells provided the cDNA or gDNA that made up the material.

V lost 1 base, J lost 0 bases, and 7 bases lay in between. This CDR3 region has 14 residues. Within 2 weeks before study entry, exposed participants met a COVID-19 case. The sequence was collected from a woman aged 25-40 years who had been exposed to COVID-19. Sequencing was carried out using PBMCs or T cells enriched from blood (not recorded which). The rearrangement uses TRBV23-1 and TRBJ2-7; perhaps TRBD1 as D (6 bases). TRBV23-1 is filed as an ORF, its function uncertain. The CDR3 here is CASSQWTASYEQYF. CDR3 coding DNA: TGCGCCAGCAGTCAATGGACAGCCTCCTACGAGCAGTACTTC.